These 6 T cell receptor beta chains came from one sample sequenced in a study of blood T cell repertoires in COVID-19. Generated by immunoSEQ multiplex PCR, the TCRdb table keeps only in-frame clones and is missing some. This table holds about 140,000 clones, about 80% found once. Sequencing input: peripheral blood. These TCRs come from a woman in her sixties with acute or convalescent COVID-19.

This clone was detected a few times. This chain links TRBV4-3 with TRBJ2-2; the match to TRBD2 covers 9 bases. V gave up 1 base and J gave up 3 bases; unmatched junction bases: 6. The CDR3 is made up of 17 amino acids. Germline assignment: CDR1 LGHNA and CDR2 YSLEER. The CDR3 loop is CASSQVKLAGDTGELFF. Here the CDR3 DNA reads TGCGCCAGCAGCCAAGTTAAACTAGCGGGCGACACCGGGGAGCTGTTTTTT.

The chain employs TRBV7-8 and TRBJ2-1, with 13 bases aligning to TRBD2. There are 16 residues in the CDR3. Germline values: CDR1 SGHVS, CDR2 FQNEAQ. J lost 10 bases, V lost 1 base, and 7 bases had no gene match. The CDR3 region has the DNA TGTGCCAGCAGCTTAGTCCCGGGACTAGCGGGATGGGAGCAGTTCTTC. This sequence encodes CASSLVPGLAGWEQFF.

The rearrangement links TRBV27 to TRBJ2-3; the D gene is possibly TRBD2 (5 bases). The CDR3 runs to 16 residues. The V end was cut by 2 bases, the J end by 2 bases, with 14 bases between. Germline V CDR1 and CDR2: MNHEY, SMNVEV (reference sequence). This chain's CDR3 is CASSLGYGGSTDTQYF. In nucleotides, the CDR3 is TGTGCCAGCAGTTTAGGGTACGGAGGCTCCACAGATACGCAGTATTTT.

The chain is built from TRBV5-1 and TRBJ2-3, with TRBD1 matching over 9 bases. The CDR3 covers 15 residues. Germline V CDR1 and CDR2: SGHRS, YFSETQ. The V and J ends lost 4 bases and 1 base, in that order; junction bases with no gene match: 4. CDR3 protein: CASSVQGARTDTQYF. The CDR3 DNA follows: TGCGCCAGCAGCGTACAGGGGGCTCGCACAGATACGCAGTATTTT.

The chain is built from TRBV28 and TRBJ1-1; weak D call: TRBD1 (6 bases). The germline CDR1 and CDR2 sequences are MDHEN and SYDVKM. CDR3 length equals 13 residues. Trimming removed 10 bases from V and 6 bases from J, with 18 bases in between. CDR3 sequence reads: CATKTGLGAEAFF. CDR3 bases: TGTGCCACCAAAACAGGGCTAGGTGCTGAAGCTTTCTTT.

CDR3 sequence reads: CASSEAPDRVRGYTF. CDR3 DNA sequence: TGCGCCAGCAGTGAGGCTCCGGACAGGGTTAGAGGCTACACCTTC. The J gene is TRBJ1-2, the V gene TRBV10-2, with TRBD1 matching over 8 bases. The V gene's germline CDR1 is WSHSY and CDR2 SAAADI. The V gene end was trimmed by 2 bases and the J gene end by 8 bases; junction bases not matched to a gene: 10. This CDR3 comprises 15 residues.